The 20 T cell receptor beta chains reported below all come from one sample, sequenced in a study of T cell clonality in common variable immunodeficiency. Sequenced by immunoSEQ multiplex PCR; TCRdb stores in-frame clones only, minus some. The profile covers about 34,000 clones, none occurring a single time. The sample taken for sequencing was peripheral blood mononuclear cells. These receptor sequences come from a person aged 18-69 years in good health.

This clone was observed at least ten times. Sequencing ends 3 residues short of the CDR3 end; the germline J gene provides the rest. This chain links TRBV30 with TRBJ2-7; no clear D. The CDR3 has 13 amino acids. V lost 3 bases and J 1 base, leaving 10 bases between the germline ends. CDR1 GTSNPN and CDR2 SVGIG come from the germline V gene (reference sequence). The CDR3 is CAWSRGGSYEQYF. The DNA read from the CDR3 is TGTGCCTGGAGCCGTGGCGGATCCTACGAG.

This clone was counted many times. CDR3 sequence: CASSLAVGAQETQYF. The CDR3 DNA, read in part, is TGCGCCAGCAGCTTGGCCGTGGGGGCTCAAGAGACC. The gene calls are TRBV5-1 and TRBJ2-5; D may be TRBD1 (6 bases). The read ends 3 residues before the CDR3 terminus; that terminus is restored from the germline J gene. The V gene's germline CDR1 is SGHRS and CDR2 YFSETQ. V was trimmed by 0 bases and J by 2 bases, leaving 11 bases between them. The CDR3 runs 15 residues.

The table lists this clone with many counts. Read coverage stops 3 residues before the CDR3 terminus; the germline J gene supplies the remainder. The chain has TRBV2 and TRBJ2-1; no clear D. Between the trimmed V and J ends, which lost 5 bases and 2 bases, there was a span of 16 bases. The CDR3 has 16 amino acids. Germline CDR1 SNHLY, CDR2 FYNNEI. The CDR3: CASSQSRTRTYNEQFF. CDR3 DNA, as far as it was read: TGTGCCAGCAGTCAATCAAGAACCAGAACCTACAATGAG.

This clone was picked up many times. The CDR3 end lies 3 residues beyond the end of the read and is filled in from the germline J gene. This chain uses TRBV20-1 with TRBJ2-5; possible D gene TRBD2, 5 bases. V shed 3 bases and J shed 5 bases, with 7 bases lying between them. Looked up from germline, CDR1 is DFQATT and CDR2 is SNEGSKA (reference sequence). The CDR3 spans 11 residues. The CDR3 bases that were read are TGCAGTGCTAGCCCTAGCGAGACC. Its translation: CSASPSET. The full CDR3 reads CSASPSETQYF.

This clone has ten or more counts. The read is 3 residues too short to cover the CDR3 end, so that end is filled in from the germline J gene. V usage is TRBV6-2 or TRBV6-3 and J usage is TRBJ1-1, with 8 positions matching TRBD1. There are 15 residues in the CDR3. Germline values: CDR1 MNHEY, CDR2 SVGEGT. V lost 6 bases to trimming and J lost 5 bases; unmatched junction nucleotides: 11. The part of the CDR3 DNA that was read is TGTGCCAGCAGATTCAGGGGGCTGGAAAAAACTGAA. Residues: CASRFRGLEKTE. In full, the CDR3 is CASRFRGLEKTEAFF.

The table lists this clone with many counts. The read finishes 3 residues shy of the CDR3 end, and the germline J gene is used to complete it. V is TRBV20-1 and J is TRBJ2-3, with TRBD2 matching 11 bases. This CDR3 is built from 15 residues. The V and J ends lost 3 bases and 3 bases, in that order; junction bases with no gene match: 5. CDR1 is DFQATT and CDR2 is SNEGSKA in the germline V gene (reference sequence). Here the CDR3 reads CSARTLAGGTDTQYF. CDR3 bases read: TGCAGTGCTAGGACTCTAGCGGGAGGAACAGATACG.

In this sample, this clone turned up many times. The read finishes 3 residues shy of the CDR3 end, and the germline J gene is used to complete it. The chain carries TRBV10-3 and TRBJ1-6; 7 nucleotides match TRBD1. The trim removed 0 bases at V and 7 bases at J, leaving 6 bases unmatched. Germline lookup yields CDR1 ENHRY and CDR2 SYGVKD. This CDR3 comprises 16 residues. Here the CDR3 reads CAISESRTGPNSPLHF. Incomplete CDR3 DNA: TGTGCCATCAGTGAGTCGAGGACAGGCCCGAATTCACCC.

There are a few counts of this clone. This may be a read error, as it is one base from a much larger clone. The read comes to an end 3 residues before the CDR3 does, leaving the germline J gene to fill in the end. The gene calls are TRBV20-1 and TRBJ2-7, with 9 bases aligning to TRBD1. The CDR3 has 15 amino acids. CDR1 and CDR2 from the germline V gene are DFQATT and SNEGSKA (reference sequence). The DNA read from the CDR3 is TGCAGGGCTAATACGTTGGGACAGGGCTCCTACGAG. This encodes CRANTLGQGSYE. The complete CDR3 reads CRANTLGQGSYEQYF.

This clone has a count of ten or more. Read coverage stops 3 residues before the CDR3 terminus; the germline J gene supplies the remainder. V usage is TRBV15 and J usage is TRBJ1-1; 8 nucleotides line up with TRBD1. There are 14 residues in the CDR3. V gave up 4 bases and J gave up 5 bases; unmatched junction bases: 6. The germline V gene encodes CDR1 LNHNV and CDR2 YYDKDF (reference sequence). The CDR3: CATSNGQGRTEAFF. CDR3 DNA, as far as it was read: TGTGCCACCAGCAACGGACAGGGCCGGACTGAA.

This clone was seen many times. The read ends 3 residues early relative to the CDR3; the germline J gene fills the gap. The chain combines TRBV27 with TRBJ2-7, with TRBD1 matching over 7 bases. Germline CDR1 is MNHEY and CDR2 is SMNVEV (reference sequence). There are 17 residues in the CDR3. Unmatched junction bases numbered 9, after V lost 1 base and J lost 0 bases. The covered CDR3 bases are TGTGCCAGCAGTTTATACTCGACGGGGACAGCCTCCTACGAG. Translation gives CASSLYSTGTASYE. The full-length CDR3 reads as CASSLYSTGTASYEQYF.

The table lists this clone with many counts. The CDR3 is cut off 3 residues early in the read; its end comes from the germline J gene. The rearrangement joins TRBV2 to TRBJ2-7, with 9 positions matching TRBD1. CDR1 SNHLY and CDR2 FYNNEI come from the germline V gene. J was trimmed by 4 bases and V by 2 bases; bases with no gene match: 6. The CDR3 is made up of 15 amino acids. CDR3 DNA (partial): TGTGCCAGCAGTGAAATGGGGACAGGGTTGTACGAG. It encodes CASSEMGTGLYE. The whole CDR3 sequence reads CASSEMGTGLYEQYF.

This clone was seen at least ten times. The part of the CDR3 DNA that was read is TGTGCCAGCAGTGAAGCCGTGCGTAACGGCAATCAGCCC. It codes for CASSEAVRNGNQP. The entire CDR3 reads CASSEAVRNGNQPQHF. The chain uses TRBV6-1 and TRBJ1-5; D is uncertain. The read gets to within 3 residues of the CDR3 end, and the germline J gene fills in the rest. Per germline, CDR1 MNHNS and CDR2 SASEGT. Trimming cost V 0 bases and J 2 bases, with 11 bases left between them. The CDR3 totals 16 residues.

In its sample, this clone is large. The CDR3 end falls 3 residues outside the read, so it is completed with the germline J gene. V is TRBV5-6 and J is TRBJ1-4; the match to TRBD1 covers 7 bases. V was pared by 2 bases and J by 5 bases, with 6 bases of the junction left unmatched. CDR3 size: 15 residues. Germline lookup yields CDR1 SGHDT and CDR2 YYEEEE. The part of the CDR3 DNA that was read is TGTGCCAGCAGCTTTCCGGGACAGCCAAATGAAAAA. Translation: CASSFPGQPNEK. The whole CDR3 is CASSFPGQPNEKLFF.

This clone was observed many times. The read ends 3 residues shy of where the CDR3 ends; the end is completed using the germline J gene. This chain links TRBV7-2 with TRBJ1-5, with D possibly matching TRBD1 (5 bases). This CDR3 comprises 15 residues. V dropped 4 bases and J dropped 2 bases, with 12 bases sitting between them. Germline CDR1 and CDR2: SGHTA and FQGNSA. This CDR3 is CASSWSGGRNQPQHF. Incomplete CDR3 DNA: TGTGCCAGCAGCTGGAGCGGGGGTCGCAATCAGCCC.

This clone has a count of ten or more. The read comes to an end 3 residues before the CDR3 does, leaving the germline J gene to fill in the end. The V gene is TRBV6-2 or TRBV6-3, the J gene TRBJ1-1; TRBD1 is a possible D gene (5 bases). The germline V and J ends were trimmed by 4 bases and 5 bases, with 11 bases remaining between them. The CDR3 consists of 13 residues. The germline V gene encodes CDR1 MNHEY and CDR2 SVGEGT. Incomplete CDR3 DNA: TGTGCCAGCAGTTCATTCCGGGGGACTGAA. This encodes CASSSFRGTE. In full, the CDR3 is CASSSFRGTEAFF.

This clone showed up many times. The read terminates 3 residues before the CDR3 end, so the remaining end is supplied by the germline J gene. The chain links TRBV12-5 to TRBJ2-2, with D possibly being TRBD2 (5 bases). Trimming removed 2 bases at V and 3 bases at J, with 13 bases between. Germline CDR1 LGHNT, CDR2 FRNRAP. The CDR3 runs to 16 residues. This CDR3 reads CASGLHGGLYTGELFF. CDR3 DNA (partial): TGTGCTAGTGGTTTGCATGGCGGGCTCTACACCGGGGAG.

This clone has ten or more counts. Incomplete CDR3 DNA: TGTGCCAGCAGCCGCACAGGGGGGACCGGGGAG. This encodes CASSRTGGTGE. The full CDR3 reads CASSRTGGTGELFF. This chain uses TRBV7-9 with TRBJ2-2, with TRBD1 identical over 8 bases. The CDR3 end falls 3 residues outside the read, so it is completed with the germline J gene. Per the germline V gene, CDR1 is SEHNR and CDR2 is FQNEAQ (reference sequence). This CDR3 contains 14 residues. The ends lost 5 bases at V and 5 bases at J; junction bases unmatched: 4.

This clone was observed many times. The CDR3 goes on 3 residues after the read ends, and that part is filled in from the germline J gene. This chain connects TRBV5-1 to TRBJ1-2; 7 bases align to TRBD1. Germline-derived CDR1 and CDR2 are SGHRS and YFSETQ. The length of the CDR3 is 14 residues. CDR3 DNA (partial): TGCGCCAGCAGCTGGGGACAGCGTAACGCGGGC. Translation: CASSWGQRNAG. The whole CDR3 reads CASSWGQRNAGYTF. Using reference TRBV5-1 and TRBJ1-2 for the parts outside the CDR3, the full variable domain is KAGVTQTPRYLIKTRGQQVTLSCSPISGHRSVSWYQQTPGQGLQFLFEYFSETQRNKGNFPGRFSGRQFSNSRSEMNVSTLELGDSALYLCASSWGQRNAGYTFGSGTRLTVV.

At least ten counts were recorded for this clone. The read halts 3 residues ahead of the CDR3 end, with the missing end drawn from the germline J gene. The rearrangement uses TRBV30 and TRBJ1-2; 8 bases agree with TRBD1. The CDR3 totals 11 residues. Germline CDR1 reads GTSNPN; CDR2 reads SVGIG (reference sequence). V lost 7 bases and J lost 7; bases outside the gene matches: 5. CDR3 DNA (partial): TGTGCCTTCCTGACAGGGGTTGGC. Translation: CAFLTGVG. The entire CDR3 sequence reads CAFLTGVGYTF.

This clone was recorded many times. One end of the junction is discordant with germline, which a read error may explain. The CDR3 goes on 3 residues after the read ends, and that part is filled in from the germline J gene. The chain uses TRBV4-2 and TRBJ2-5; D is possibly TRBD1 (5 bases). The length of the CDR3 is 16 residues. The V gene's germline CDR1 is LGHNA and CDR2 YNFKEQ. CDR3 DNA (partial): TGCGCCAGCAGCCAAGAATCAGGGCTGAACCAAGAGACC. This encodes CASSQESGLNQET. The whole CDR3 sequence reads CASSQESGLNQETQYF.